Sequencing of this T cell receptor beta chain was carried out in a study of cytomegalovirus exposure and HLA in healthy donors. Study-wide results and limits: Presence/absence analyses supposed approximately even sequencing depth among donors.

V was trimmed by 0 bases and J by 6 bases, leaving 12 bases between them. This CDR3 has 14 residues. Germline-derived CDR1 and CDR2 are SGHRS and YFSETQ. As for this clone: Its antigen is unknown.

This PCR relied on a set of 60 Vbeta primers and 13 Jbeta primers. Profiling relied on immunoSEQ multiplex PCR, and the TCRdb table lists in-frame clones only, not all of them. The sample lists some 150,000 clones, 77% occurring once. V and J are TRBV5-1 and TRBJ1-1; D is unclear. Sequenced material: PBMCs. This clonotype was sampled from a female donor in good health and CMV-seronegative. The CDR3 coding sequence is TGCGCCAGCAGCTTGGACGTCAGATCCCCTGAAGCTTTCTTT. Residues: CASSLDVRSPEAFF. The variable domain in full, with the rest retrieved from reference TRBV5-1 and TRBJ1-1, is KAGVTQTPRYLIKTRGQQVTLSCSPISGHRSVSWYQQTPGQGLQFLFEYFSETQRNKGNFPGRFSGRQFSNSRSEMNVSTLELGDSALYLCASSLDVRSPEAFFGQGTRLTVV.